The 13 T cell receptor beta chains listed next were all sequenced from one sample in a study of graft-versus-host responses after intestinal transplantation. Here immunoSEQ multiplex PCR was the method, and the copy in TCRdb shows in-frame clones only, minus some. The table includes tens of thousands of clones, around 90% detected once. Their target antigens are unknown. The starting material was unstimulated CD4+ T cells sorted from spleen or lymph node cells, obtained before transplant. Receptors originate from a human donor who was the organ donor for an intestinal transplant.

V is TRBV27 and J is TRBJ2-3; D possibly corresponds to TRBD1 (6 bases). V lost 6 bases to trimming and J lost 6 bases, with 16 bases between them. The CDR3 runs to 14 residues. Germline CDR1 MNHEY, CDR2 SMNVEV (reference sequence). CDR3 loop: CASSTIRGSDTQYF. The CDR3, as DNA: TGTGCCAGCAGCACCATTAGGGGGTCCGATACGCAGTATTTT.

The chain is built from TRBV18 and TRBJ2-5; D is perhaps TRBD2 (5 bases). CDR1 KGHSH and CDR2 LQKENI come from the germline V gene. This CDR3 has 14 residues. V was trimmed by 1 base and J by 5 bases, leaving 11 bases between them. CDR3 residues: CASSPLEGVETQYF. CDR3 DNA sequence: TGTGCCAGCTCACCACTTGAGGGAGTGGAGACCCAGTACTTC.

Concerning this clone: The junction differs from germline at one of its ends, possibly a read error. The J gene is TRBJ2-7, the V gene TRBV2; the D gene is possibly TRBD2 (5 bases). Germline CDR1 is SNHLY and CDR2 is FYNNEI. The CDR3 extends over 15 amino acids. The DNA of the CDR3 is TGTGTCAGCAGACTCCGACTAACTTCATCCTACGAGCAGTACTTC. It translates to CVSRLRLTSSYEQYF.

The chain uses TRBV19 and TRBJ2-2, with D possibly TRBD1 on 5 matching bases. The germline gives CDR1 LNHDA, CDR2 SQIVND (reference sequence). The CDR3 is 13 amino acids. V lost 0 bases and J 6 bases, leaving 5 bases between the germline ends. CDR3 nucleotide sequence: TGTGCCAGTAGTATAGACAGGGCCGGGGAGCTGTTTTTT. Translating it yields CASSIDRAGELFF.

V gene TRBV29-1 combines with J gene TRBJ2-3; D ambiguous. V gave up 3 bases and J gave up 0 bases, with 7 bases separating them. The CDR3 consists of 13 residues. Germline loops: CDR1 SQVTM, CDR2 ANQGSEA. This CDR3 reads CSVEIGSTDTQYF. The CDR3 DNA reads TGCAGCGTTGAGATAGGAAGCACAGATACGCAGTATTTT.

V gene TRBV28 combines with J gene TRBJ2-1; the match to TRBD1 covers 10 bases. The CDR3 totals 16 residues. Germline assignment: CDR1 MDHEN and CDR2 SYDVKM. V dropped 2 bases and J dropped 7; count of bases not matched to a gene: 8. The CDR3 region has the DNA TGTGCCAGCAGTTTACCGGGACAGGGGAGTGGAAATGAGCAGTTCTTC. Its translation: CASSLPGQGSGNEQFF.

The chain recombines TRBV5-1 with TRBJ2-1, with TRBD2 identical over 8 bases. The V gene end was trimmed by 5 bases and the J gene end by 7 bases; junction bases not matched to a gene: 14. The CDR3 consists of 16 residues. Germline CDR1 and CDR2: SGHRS and YFSETQ. The CDR3 coding sequence is TGCGCCAGCAGGAAAACCCCGGGACTAGGGGGGAATGAGCAGTTCTTC. Amino acids: CASRKTPGLGGNEQFF.

The chain employs TRBV7-3 and TRBJ2-1, with a possible D match to TRBD2 (6 bases). The CDR3 consists of 16 residues. Germline V gene lookup returns CDR1 SGHTA and CDR2 FQGTGA. V was pared by 2 bases and J by 6 bases, with 17 bases between. The DNA for the CDR3 is TGTGCCAGCAGCTTAGGTTCGGAGGGAGCACTCAATGAGCAGTTCTTC. It specifies CASSLGSEGALNEQFF.

The J gene is TRBJ2-7, the V gene TRBV28; no clear D. Germline V gives CDR1 MDHEN, CDR2 SYDVKM. The CDR3 totals 13 residues. Trimming removed 2 bases at V and 0 bases at J, with 5 bases between. CDR3 amino acids: CASSLALSYEQYF. CDR3 DNA: TGTGCCAGCAGTTTAGCCCTCTCCTACGAGCAGTACTTC.

The chain is built from TRBV7-8 and TRBJ2-7; maybe TRBD2 (6 bases). Per the germline V gene, CDR1 is SGHVS and CDR2 is FQNEAQ. This CDR3 has 15 residues. Trimming took 1 base from V and 4 from J, leaving 14 bases between them. In DNA, the CDR3 is TGTGCCAGCAGCTTAGTGGGGACTGACCTTTACGAGCAGTACTTC. This translates into CASSLVGTDLYEQYF.

The chain joins TRBV27 to TRBJ2-7; TRBD2 might be the D (6 bases). The germline V and J ends were trimmed by 2 bases and 7 bases, with 12 bases remaining between them. The CDR3 extends over 13 amino acids. CDR1 MNHEY and CDR2 SMNVEV come from the germline V gene (reference sequence). The CDR3 region has the DNA TGTGCCAGCAGTTTAGGTCTAGCGCAGGAGCAGTACTTC. Protein: CASSLGLAQEQYF.

This clone was detected once. V gene TRBV2 combines with J gene TRBJ1-5, with D uncertain. The V gene lost 3 bases and the J gene lost 0 bases, with 6 bases spanning the gap. CDR1 is SNHLY, CDR2 FYNNEI, per germline. The CDR3 has 14 amino acids. CDR3 region: CASSDINSNQPQHF. The CDR3 region has the DNA TGTGCCAGCAGTGACATAAATAGCAATCAGCCCCAGCATTTT.

The chain has TRBV4-1 and TRBJ1-6, with TRBD1 matching over 7 bases. Germline CDR1 MGHRA, CDR2 YSYEKL. This CDR3 is 16 amino acids long. Losses at the gene ends were 3 bases for V and 10 bases for J; bases not matched to a gene: 12. The CDR3 here is CASSQGGTAPYSPLHF. The CDR3 coding sequence is TGCGCCAGCAGCCAGGGAGGGACAGCTCCCTACTCACCCCTCCACTTT.